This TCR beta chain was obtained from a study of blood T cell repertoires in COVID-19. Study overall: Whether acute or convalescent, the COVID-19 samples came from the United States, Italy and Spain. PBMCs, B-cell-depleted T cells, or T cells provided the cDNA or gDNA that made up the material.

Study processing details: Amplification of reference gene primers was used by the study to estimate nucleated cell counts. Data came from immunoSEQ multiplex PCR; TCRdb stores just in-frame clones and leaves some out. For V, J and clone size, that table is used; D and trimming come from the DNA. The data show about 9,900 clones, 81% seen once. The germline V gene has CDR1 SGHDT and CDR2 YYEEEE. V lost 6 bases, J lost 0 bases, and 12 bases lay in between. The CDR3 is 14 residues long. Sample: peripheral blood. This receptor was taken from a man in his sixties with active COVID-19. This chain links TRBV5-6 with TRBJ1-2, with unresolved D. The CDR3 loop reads CASTRAGANYGYTF. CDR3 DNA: TGTGCCAGCACCCGAGCCGGGGCTAACTATGGCTACACCTTC.